Below are 16 T cell receptor beta chains sequenced from a single sample in a study of graft-versus-host responses after intestinal transplantation. Generated by immunoSEQ multiplex PCR, the TCRdb table keeps only in-frame clones and is missing some. The sample holds tens of thousands of clones, 90% to 95% seen once. No antigen has been assigned to these receptors. This specimen was unstimulated CD8+ T cells sorted from spleen or lymph node cells, taken before intestinal transplant. The origin of the receptors is a human donor who received an intestinal transplant.

The chain couples TRBV4-1 to TRBJ2-1; TRBD2 aligns across 7 bases. Unmatched junction bases numbered 4, after V lost 0 bases and J lost 8 bases. CDR3 length: 14 residues. Germline CDR1 MGHRA, CDR2 YSYEKL. The CDR3 DNA follows: TGCGCCAGCAGCCAAGACGGGGGGAGGGATGAGCAGTTCTTC. Protein sequence: CASSQDGGRDEQFF.

The chain uses TRBV20-1 and TRBJ2-1; D gene unclear. The CDR3 consists of 11 residues. V lost 6 bases and J lost 7, with 10 bases in between. Germline V lookup: CDR1 DFQATT, CDR2 SNEGSKA (reference sequence). CDR3 DNA: TGCAGTGCGCCCCCGGAGAATGAGCAGTTCTTC. It codes for CSAPPENEQFF.

CDR3 sequence: CASSPGLSSYEQYF. DNA for the CDR3: TGTGCCAGCAGCCCGGGACTCTCCTCCTACGAGCAGTACTTC. The chain has TRBV28 and TRBJ2-7; TRBD2 might be the D (6 bases). Looked up from germline, CDR1 is MDHEN and CDR2 is SYDVKM. Trimming removed 6 bases at V and 0 bases at J, with 12 bases between. The CDR3 spans 14 residues.

The rearrangement uses TRBV9 and TRBJ2-1, with 15 bases that match TRBD2. Germline V gene lookup returns CDR1 SGDLS and CDR2 YYNGEE. The CDR3 covers 21 residues. Losses at the gene ends were 3 bases for V and 0 bases for J; bases not matched to a gene: 13. The CDR3 nucleotides read TGTGCCAGCAGCGCCTCTTTGGGACTAGCGGGGGGCCCTTCCTCCTACAATGAGCAGTTCTTC. It yields the protein CASSASLGLAGGPSSYNEQFF.

A word on this clone: Other nucleotide sequences in the sample specify the same CDR3. The gene calls are TRBV27 and TRBJ2-5; TRBD2 agrees at 7 bases. The junction had 7 bases not matched to a gene; V was cut back by 2 bases and J by 4 bases. The CDR3 contains 15 residues. Per the germline V gene, CDR1 is MNHEY and CDR2 is SMNVEV (reference sequence). CDR3 DNA: TGTGCCAGCAGTTTAGTCGGCGGGAGAGGAGAGACCCAGTACTTC. Amino acid sequence: CASSLVGGRGETQYF.

This sequence joins TRBV2 and TRBJ2-2; 7 positions match TRBD1. Germline V gene lookup returns CDR1 SNHLY and CDR2 FYNNEI. Trimming took 7 bases from V and 1 from J; bases not matched to a gene: 3. This CDR3 is 14 amino acids long. CDR3 DNA: TGTGCCAGCATAGGACAGGTGAACACCGGGGAGCTGTTTTTT. Residues: CASIGQVNTGELFF. The full variable domain, in which reference TRBV2 and TRBJ2-2 provide the parts outside the CDR3, is EPEVTQTPSHQVTQMGQEVILRCVPISNHLYFYWYRQILGQKVEFLVSFYNNEISEKSEIFDDQFSVERPDGSNFTLKIRSTKLEDSAMYFCASIGQVNTGELFFGEGSRLTVL.

This clone was seen once. This sequence joins TRBV29-1 and TRBJ2-2; D perhaps matches TRBD2 (7 bases). V lost 3 bases and J lost 5, with 10 bases in between. From germline, CDR1 is SQVTM and CDR2 ANQGSEA. The CDR3 covers 13 residues. The CDR3 DNA follows: TGCAGCGTTGATCGGGGGGCAACCGGGGAGCTGTTTTTT. It translates to CSVDRGATGELFF.

This clone has a single count. The J gene is TRBJ2-3, the V gene TRBV28; unclear D gene. There are 13 residues in the CDR3. With 10 bases removed from V and 2 bases from J, the gap between germline ends came to 13 bases. The germline gives CDR1 MDHEN, CDR2 SYDVKM. The CDR3 DNA reads as TGTGCCACCAACGAGGCCTCCACAGATACGCAGTATTTT. Amino acid sequence: CATNEASTDTQYF.

This rearrangement joins TRBV19 to TRBJ2-7; possible D gene TRBD2, 6 bases. Trimming left V 1 base short and J 3 bases short, with 7 bases between. Germline V gene data show CDR1 as LNHDA and CDR2 as SQIVND (reference sequence). The CDR3 spans 13 residues. The CDR3 spells CASSIGGNYEQYF. CDR3 coding DNA: TGTGCCAGTAGTATAGGCGGGAACTACGAGCAGTACTTC. Together with reference TRBV19 and TRBJ2-7, the CDR3 gives the full variable domain: DGGITQSPKYLFRKEGQNVTLSCEQNLNHDAMYWYRQDPGQGLRLIYYSQIVNDFQKGDIAEGYSVSREKKESFPLTVTSAQKNPTAFYLCASSIGGNYEQYFGPGTRLTVT.

The sample holds one count of this clone. V is TRBV6-1 and J is TRBJ2-1; 13 bases align to TRBD2. This CDR3 has 16 residues. J was trimmed by 7 bases and V by 0 bases; bases with no gene match: 3. CDR1 and CDR2 from the germline V gene are MNHNS and SASEGT. The DNA of the CDR3 is TGTGCCAGCAGTGAAGCATTACTAGCGGGAGGGAATGAGCAGTTCTTC. Protein: CASSEALLAGGNEQFF.

The chain combines TRBV2 with TRBJ2-1; 7 bases are shared with TRBD1. CDR1 and CDR2 from the germline V gene are SNHLY and FYNNEI. The CDR3 length is 14 residues. V shed 6 bases and J 7 bases; nucleotides not matched to a gene: 9. CDR3 protein: CASRGTVTGNEQFF. The CDR3 DNA reads as TGTGCCAGCAGGGGAACCGTGACAGGGAATGAGCAGTTCTTC.

V is TRBV4-3 and J is TRBJ2-2; tentatively, D is TRBD2 (5 bases). The CDR3 length is 19 residues. Germline CDR1 LGHNA, CDR2 YSLEER. The V gene lost 0 bases and the J gene lost 1 base, with 18 bases spanning the gap. CDR3 bases: TGCGCCAGCAGCCAAGATGCTTTGAGGGCCAAGATGAACACCGGGGAGCTGTTTTTT. This translates into CASSQDALRAKMNTGELFF.

The gene calls are TRBV6-1 and TRBJ2-7, with D perhaps TRBD1 (5 bases). The V end was cut by 4 bases, the J end by 6 bases, with 13 bases between. CDR1 and CDR2 from the germline V gene are MNHNS and SASEGT. This CDR3 has 13 residues. CDR3 in amino acids: CASSVDFRGEQYF. The CDR3 DNA reads TGTGCCAGCAGTGTGGATTTTAGGGGCGAGCAGTACTTC.

The chain carries TRBV5-6 and TRBJ2-1; tentatively, D is TRBD1 (6 bases). Trimming took off 5 bases at V and 4 bases at J, with 16 bases between the two ends. The CDR3 is 15 residues long. Looked up from germline, CDR1 is SGHDT and CDR2 is YYEEEE. This chain's CDR3 is CASSLPRGGYNEQFF. In DNA, the CDR3 is TGTGCCAGCAGTTTGCCCAGGGGCGGATACAATGAGCAGTTCTTC. The entire variable domain, with the rest obtained from reference TRBV5-6 and TRBJ2-1, is as follows: DAGVTQSPTHLIKTRGQQVTLRCSPKSGHDTVSWYQQALGQGPQFIFQYYEEEERQRGNFPDRFSGHQFPNYSSELNVNALLLGDSALYLCASSLPRGGYNEQFFGPGTRLTVL.

This chain links TRBV7-8 with TRBJ1-2; D is uncertain. CDR1 and CDR2 from the germline V gene are SGHVS and FQNEAQ. Trimming cost V 4 bases and J 4 bases, with 19 bases left between them. The CDR3 is made up of 16 amino acids. CDR3 coding DNA: TGTGCCAGCAGCTCCGTTGAGGCCACACCTACCTATGGCTACACCTTC. As protein: CASSSVEATPTYGYTF.

The chain joins TRBV4-1 to TRBJ1-2, with D possibly matching TRBD1 (5 bases). CDR1 and CDR2 (germline): MGHRA, YSYEKL. This CDR3 comprises 16 residues. V was clipped by 1 base and J by 6 bases, with 18 bases between them. CDR3 protein: CASSQGTGTQGHGYTF. CDR3 nucleotide sequence: TGCGCCAGCAGCCAAGGTACCGGGACTCAAGGCCATGGCTACACCTTC.